The rows below give T cell receptor beta chains drawn from one sample of a study of blood T cell repertoires in COVID-19. TCRdb keeps only in-frame clones here, not all; method: immunoSEQ multiplex PCR. The sample contains 400,000 to 500,000 clones, around nine tenths of which appear only once. The sequenced sample consisted of PBMCs or T cells enriched from blood (not recorded which). The receptors here all came from a woman aged 18-29 years who had been exposed to COVID-19. The CDR3 runs from the conserved cysteine through the conserved F or W. D genes are given only for firm matches. The size entry is marked missing in some rows and otherwise reads once, few, many or a size class.

d_gene,v_gene,abundance,j_gene,CDR3nt,CDR3aa
TRBD1,TRBV30,-,TRBJ1-2,TGTGCCTGGCCAAGGACAGGGTTTGGCTACACCTTC,CAWPRTGFGYTF
-,TRBV5-1,-,TRBJ2-1,TGCGCCAGCAGCTTGGTGGCGGGGTCCTACAATGAGCAGTTCTTC,CASSLVAGSYNEQFF
-,TRBV3-1/TRBV3-2,once,TRBJ2-1,TGTGCCAGCAGCCTGACGCCAGGCTCCTACAATGAGCAGTTCTTC,CASSLTPGSYNEQFF
TRBD1,TRBV11-2,-,TRBJ2-3,TGTGCCAGCAGCTTAGCCGACAGGGAATTCGCAGATACGCAGTATTTT,CASSLADREFADTQYF
TRBD2,TRBV15,-,TRBJ2-6,TGTGCCACCAGCAGAGCCTCGGGGGGGGCTGGGGCCAACGTCCTGACTTTC,CATSRASGGAGANVLTF
-,TRBV18,once,TRBJ2-2,TGTGCCAGCTCACTCGGGAGGAACACCGGGGAGCTGTTTTTT,CASSLGRNTGELFF
TRBD1,TRBV6-5,-,TRBJ1-2,TGTGCCAGCAGTTACTTTTCACCGGGACAGGGCTATGGCTACACCTTC,CASSYFSPGQGYGYTF
-,TRBV4-1,once,TRBJ1-1,TGCGCCAGCAGCCAAACACTGTTACAGGGTAGTAGGCAGAGCGCTGAAGCTTTCTTT,CASSQTLLQGSRQSAEAFF
TRBD2,TRBV5-1,-,TRBJ2-6,TGCGCCAGCGGCGGGGGTAGCGGGACGGGGGCCAACGTCCTGACTTTC,CASGGGSGTGANVLTF
-,TRBV7-2,-,TRBJ2-1,TGTGCCAGCAGCTTTAATGAGGCCAGGGCATCCTACAATGAGCAGTTCTTC,CASSFNEARASYNEQFF
TRBD2,TRBV24-1,-,TRBJ2-7,TGTGCCACCAGTGATTGGACCTGGCGACGGACTAGCGGGAGACCGTCCTACGAGCAGTACTTC,CATSDWTWRRTSGRPSYEQYF
-,TRBV9,once,TRBJ1-6,TGTGCCAGCAGCGTAGAGGTGGAGTCACCCCTCCACTTT,CASSVEVESPLHF
TRBD2,TRBV10-1,-,TRBJ2-2,TGCGCCAGCAGTGAGACAGCAGGACTAGCGGGACGCACCGGGGAGCTGTTTTTT,CASSETAGLAGRTGELFF
-,TRBV4-3,-,TRBJ1-2,TGCGCCAGCAGCCGCGGGCCTAACTATGGCTACACCTTC,CASSRGPNYGYTF
-,TRBV18,-,TRBJ1-1,TGTGCCAGCTCAGGTGTTGGCTCTGAAGCTTTCTTT,CASSGVGSEAFF
TRBD2,TRBV5-1,-,TRBJ2-7,TGCGCCAGCAGCTTGGAGGCGGGAGTTTCCCACGAGCAGTACTTC,CASSLEAGVSHEQYF
TRBD1,TRBV13,-,TRBJ1-4,TGTGCCAGCAGCTTCTTGGGACAGGGGGCGGCTAATGAAAAACTGTTTTTT,CASSFLGQGAANEKLFF
-,TRBV18,few,TRBJ1-1,TGTGCCAGCTCCCCCTCGGGGGGCTCTGAAGCTTTCTTT,CASSPSGGSEAFF
-,TRBV5-7,-,TRBJ2-2,TGTGCCAGCAGCTTGGTTTCAGAACCGGGGGAGCTGTTTTTT,CASSLVSEPGELFF
TRBD1,TRBV6-7,-,TRBJ1-2,TGTGCCAGCAGTTATATAACAGACAGGGAAGGGGATGGCTACACCTTC,CASSYITDREGDGYTF
-,TRBV19,-,TRBJ1-5,TGTGCCAGTAGTATGCAGGGACTGAATCAGCCCCAGCATTTT,CASSMQGLNQPQHF
TRBD1,TRBV24-1,-,TRBJ2-7,TGTGCCACCAGTGAGGGACAGGGCTACGAGCAGTACTTC,CATSEGQGYEQYF
-,TRBV12-3/TRBV12-4,-,TRBJ1-2,TGTGCCAGCAGCCATGACAGTTTTTCGGGCTACACCTTC,CASSHDSFSGYTF
TRBD1,TRBV7-3,-,TRBJ1-2,TGTGCCAGCAGCTTAATAGGGGGCGAAGGCTACACCTTC,CASSLIGGEGYTF
TRBD1,TRBV11-2,once,TRBJ1-4,TGTGCCAGCAGCTTCGACAGGGCAAATGAAAAACTGTTTTTT,CASSFDRANEKLFF
TRBD2,TRBV9,-,TRBJ2-7,TGTGCCCGCCGCGGGGGGAGCGGGGGGGCACACGAGCAGTACTTC,CARRGGSGGAHEQYF
TRBD1,TRBV28,-,TRBJ1-1,TGTGCCAGCAGTTTCCCCGACAGGGGGAACACTGAAGCTTTCTTT,CASSFPDRGNTEAFF
-,TRBV18,-,TRBJ1-3,TGTGCCAGCTCACCGAACGGTTCTGGAAACACCATATATTTT,CASSPNGSGNTIYF
TRBD1,TRBV7-9,-,TRBJ1-1,TGTGCCAGCAGCTTGGACAGGGGTAGCGCTTTCTTT,CASSLDRGSAFF
-,TRBV9,-,TRBJ2-3,TGTGCCAGCAGCGCGGCGGGGCTCACAGATACGCAGTATTTT,CASSAAGLTDTQYF
-,TRBV20-1,-,TRBJ2-5,TGCACCACACTAGTTGTGGAGACCCAGTACTTC,CTTLVVETQYF
TRBD1,TRBV14,-,TRBJ1-1,TGTGCCAGCAGCGACACCGGGACAGGGAGTACTGAAGCTTTCTTT,CASSDTGTGSTEAFF
-,TRBV2,-,TRBJ1-3,TGTGCCAGCAGCGGCCGGGGGATCTCTGGAAACACCATATATTTT,CASSGRGISGNTIYF
-,TRBV5-1,-,TRBJ2-3,TGCGCCAGCAGCTCCGGGTCAAGCACAGATACGCAGTATTTT,CASSSGSSTDTQYF
TRBD2,TRBV9,few,TRBJ2-7,TGTGCCAGCAGCGTAGCTCCTGGTAGCGGGAGTGAGGAGCAGTACTTC,CASSVAPGSGSEEQYF
TRBD1,TRBV15,-,TRBJ1-4,TGTGCCACCAGCAGAGGGGACAGTCGTGAAAAACTGTTTTTT,CATSRGDSREKLFF
TRBD2,TRBV28,-,TRBJ2-1,TGTGCCAGCAGTTTACCGCGGGAGTCGTACAATGAGCAGTTCTTC,CASSLPRESYNEQFF
TRBD1,TRBV28,once,TRBJ1-2,TGTGCCAGCAGTAACCGCCCCGGGACAGCCTATGGCTACACCTTC,CASSNRPGTAYGYTF
-,TRBV2,-,TRBJ1-2,TGTGCCAGCAGTGACTTTAGTTGGACAGACTATGGCTACACCTTC,CASSDFSWTDYGYTF
-,TRBV2,-,TRBJ1-1,TGTGCCAGCAGGGGACATTCTACTGAAGCTTTCTTT,CASRGHSTEAFF
TRBD1,TRBV10-3,-,TRBJ1-3,TGTGCCATCAGTGCCGCACCGACAGGGGCTGGAAACACCATATATTTT,CAISAAPTGAGNTIYF